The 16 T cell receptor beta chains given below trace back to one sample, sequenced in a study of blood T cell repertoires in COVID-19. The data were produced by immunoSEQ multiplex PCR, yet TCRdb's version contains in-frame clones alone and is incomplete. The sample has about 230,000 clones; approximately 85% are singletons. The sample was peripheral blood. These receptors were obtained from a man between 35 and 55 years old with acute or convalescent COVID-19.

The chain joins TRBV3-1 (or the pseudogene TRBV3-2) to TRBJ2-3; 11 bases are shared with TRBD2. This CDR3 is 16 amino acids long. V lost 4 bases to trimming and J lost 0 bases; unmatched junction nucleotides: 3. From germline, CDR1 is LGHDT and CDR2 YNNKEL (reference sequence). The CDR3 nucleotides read TGTGCCAGCAGCCTTTTAGCGGGGGGGAGCACAGATACGCAGTATTTT. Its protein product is CASSLLAGGSTDTQYF.

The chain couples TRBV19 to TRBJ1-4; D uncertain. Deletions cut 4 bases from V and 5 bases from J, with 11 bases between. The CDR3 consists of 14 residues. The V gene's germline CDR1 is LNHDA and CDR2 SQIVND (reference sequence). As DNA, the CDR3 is TGTGCCAGTAGTACCCAATTGAGGAATGAAAAACTGTTTTTT. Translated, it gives CASSTQLRNEKLFF.

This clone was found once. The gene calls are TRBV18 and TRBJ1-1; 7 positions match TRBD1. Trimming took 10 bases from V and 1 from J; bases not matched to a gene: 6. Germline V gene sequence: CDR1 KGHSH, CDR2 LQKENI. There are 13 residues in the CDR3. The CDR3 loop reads CATGTAPNTEAFF. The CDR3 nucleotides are TGTGCCACCGGGACAGCCCCGAACACTGAAGCTTTCTTT.

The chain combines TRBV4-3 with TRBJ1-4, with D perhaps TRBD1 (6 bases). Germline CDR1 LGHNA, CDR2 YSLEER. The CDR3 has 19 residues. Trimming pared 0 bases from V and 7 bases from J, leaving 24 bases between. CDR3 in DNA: TGCGCCAGCAGCCAAGAAGTCTATCTGACGGCAGGGGCAGCTGAAAAACTGTTTTTT. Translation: CASSQEVYLTAGAAEKLFF.

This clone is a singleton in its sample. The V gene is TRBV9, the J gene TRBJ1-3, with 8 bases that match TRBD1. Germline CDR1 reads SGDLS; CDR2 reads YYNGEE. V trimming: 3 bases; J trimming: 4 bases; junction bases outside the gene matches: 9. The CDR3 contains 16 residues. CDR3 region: CASSESPTGVGNTIYF. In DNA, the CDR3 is TGTGCCAGCAGCGAGAGTCCGACAGGGGTGGGAAACACCATATATTTT.

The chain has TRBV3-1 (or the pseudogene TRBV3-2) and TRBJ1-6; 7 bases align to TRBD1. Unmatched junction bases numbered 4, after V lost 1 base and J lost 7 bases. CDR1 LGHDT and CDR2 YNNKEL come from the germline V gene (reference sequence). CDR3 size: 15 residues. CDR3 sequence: CASSQAAGGNSPLHF. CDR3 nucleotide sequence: TGTGCCAGCAGCCAAGCGGCAGGGGGGAATTCACCCCTCCACTTT.

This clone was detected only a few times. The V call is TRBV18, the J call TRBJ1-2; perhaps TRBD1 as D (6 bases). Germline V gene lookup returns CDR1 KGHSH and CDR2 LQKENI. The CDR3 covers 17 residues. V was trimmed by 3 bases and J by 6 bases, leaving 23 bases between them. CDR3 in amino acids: CASSPKTGLGVGDGYTF. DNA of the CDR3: TGTGCCAGCTCACCCAAGACAGGTTTAGGAGTCGGCGATGGCTACACCTTC.

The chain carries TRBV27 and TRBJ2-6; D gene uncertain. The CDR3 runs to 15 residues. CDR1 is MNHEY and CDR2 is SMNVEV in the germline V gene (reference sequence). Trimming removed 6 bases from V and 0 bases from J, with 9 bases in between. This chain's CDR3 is CASRSYNSGANVLTF. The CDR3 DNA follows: TGTGCCAGCAGGTCTTATAACTCTGGGGCCAACGTCCTGACTTTC.

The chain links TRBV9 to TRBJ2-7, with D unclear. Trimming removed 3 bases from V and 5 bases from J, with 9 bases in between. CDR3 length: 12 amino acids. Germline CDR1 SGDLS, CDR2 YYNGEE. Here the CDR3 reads CASSDARDEQYF. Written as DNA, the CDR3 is TGTGCCAGCAGCGACGCCCGGGACGAGCAGTACTTC.

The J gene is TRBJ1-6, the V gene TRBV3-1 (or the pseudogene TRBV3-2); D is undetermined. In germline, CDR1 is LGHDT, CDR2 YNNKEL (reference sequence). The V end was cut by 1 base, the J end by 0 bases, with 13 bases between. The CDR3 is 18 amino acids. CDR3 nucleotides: TGTGCCAGCAGCCAAGGGCCCCAATCGGGCTCCTATAATTCACCCCTCCACTTT. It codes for CASSQGPQSGSYNSPLHF.

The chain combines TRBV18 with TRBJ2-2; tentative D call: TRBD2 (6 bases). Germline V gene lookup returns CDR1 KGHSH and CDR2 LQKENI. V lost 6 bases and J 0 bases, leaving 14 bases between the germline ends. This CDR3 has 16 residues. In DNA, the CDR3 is TGTGCCAGCTCCCTGTTAGGAGGGACGAACACCGGGGAGCTGTTTTTT. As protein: CASSLLGGTNTGELFF. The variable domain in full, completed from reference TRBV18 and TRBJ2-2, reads NAGVMQNPRHLVRRRGQEARLRCSPMKGHSHVYWYRQLPEEGLKFMVYLQKENIIDESGMPKERFSAEFPKEGPSILRIQQVVRGDSAAYFCASSLLGGTNTGELFFGEGSRLTVL.

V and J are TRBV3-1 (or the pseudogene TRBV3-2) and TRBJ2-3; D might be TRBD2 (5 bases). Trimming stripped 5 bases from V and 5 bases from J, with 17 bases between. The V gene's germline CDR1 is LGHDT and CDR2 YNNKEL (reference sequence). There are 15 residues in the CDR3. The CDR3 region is CASSSPPGAVDTQYF. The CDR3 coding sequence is TGTGCCAGCAGCTCCCCCCCCGGAGCGGTAGATACGCAGTATTTT.

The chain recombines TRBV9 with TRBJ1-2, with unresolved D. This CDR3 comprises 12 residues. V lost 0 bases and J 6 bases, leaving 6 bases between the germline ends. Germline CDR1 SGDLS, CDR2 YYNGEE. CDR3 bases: TGTGCCAGCAGCGTAGACGGTGATGGCTACACCTTC. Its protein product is CASSVDGDGYTF.

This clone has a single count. The CDR3 nucleotides are TGTGCCAGCAGCGTAGGGGGGCTGGACGCTTCCTACGAGCAGTACTTC. Its translation is CASSVGGLDASYEQYF. The chain employs TRBV9 and TRBJ2-7; tentatively, D is TRBD1 (6 bases). The CDR3 runs 16 residues. CDR1 is SGDLS, CDR2 YYNGEE, per germline. Trimming cost V 0 bases and J 1 base, with 14 bases left between them.

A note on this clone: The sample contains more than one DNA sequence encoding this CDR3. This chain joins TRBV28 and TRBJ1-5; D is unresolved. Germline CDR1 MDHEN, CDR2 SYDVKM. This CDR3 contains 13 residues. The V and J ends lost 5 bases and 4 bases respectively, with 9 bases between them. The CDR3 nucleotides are TGTGCCAGCAGTCGGCGGGGAAATCAGCCCCAGCATTTT. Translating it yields CASSRRGNQPQHF. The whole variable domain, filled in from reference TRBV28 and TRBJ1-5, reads DVKVTQSSRYLVKRTGEKVFLECVQDMDHENMFWYRQDPGLGLRLIYFSYDVKMKEKGDIPEGYSVSREKKERFSLILESASTNQTSMYLCASSRRGNQPQHFGDGTRLSIL.

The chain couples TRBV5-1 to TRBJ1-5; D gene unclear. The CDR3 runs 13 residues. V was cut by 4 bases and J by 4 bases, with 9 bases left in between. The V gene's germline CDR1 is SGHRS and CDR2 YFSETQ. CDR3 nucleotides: TGCGCCAGCAGCGAGGGTTCTAATCAGCCCCAGCATTTT. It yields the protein CASSEGSNQPQHF. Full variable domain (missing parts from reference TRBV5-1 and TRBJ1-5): KAGVTQTPRYLIKTRGQQVTLSCSPISGHRSVSWYQQTPGQGLQFLFEYFSETQRNKGNFPGRFSGRQFSNSRSEMNVSTLELGDSALYLCASSEGSNQPQHFGDGTRLSIL.